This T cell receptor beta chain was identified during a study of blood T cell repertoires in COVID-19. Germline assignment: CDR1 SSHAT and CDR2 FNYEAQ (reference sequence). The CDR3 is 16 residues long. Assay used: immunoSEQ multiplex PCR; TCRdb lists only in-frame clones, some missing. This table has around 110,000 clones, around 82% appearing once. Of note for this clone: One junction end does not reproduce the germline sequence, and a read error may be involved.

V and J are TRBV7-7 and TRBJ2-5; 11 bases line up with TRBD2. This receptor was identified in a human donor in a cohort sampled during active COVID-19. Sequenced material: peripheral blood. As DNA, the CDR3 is TGTGCTAGCAGCACCGGACTAGCGGGCAACCAAGAGACCCAGTACTTC. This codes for CASSTGLAGNQETQYF.